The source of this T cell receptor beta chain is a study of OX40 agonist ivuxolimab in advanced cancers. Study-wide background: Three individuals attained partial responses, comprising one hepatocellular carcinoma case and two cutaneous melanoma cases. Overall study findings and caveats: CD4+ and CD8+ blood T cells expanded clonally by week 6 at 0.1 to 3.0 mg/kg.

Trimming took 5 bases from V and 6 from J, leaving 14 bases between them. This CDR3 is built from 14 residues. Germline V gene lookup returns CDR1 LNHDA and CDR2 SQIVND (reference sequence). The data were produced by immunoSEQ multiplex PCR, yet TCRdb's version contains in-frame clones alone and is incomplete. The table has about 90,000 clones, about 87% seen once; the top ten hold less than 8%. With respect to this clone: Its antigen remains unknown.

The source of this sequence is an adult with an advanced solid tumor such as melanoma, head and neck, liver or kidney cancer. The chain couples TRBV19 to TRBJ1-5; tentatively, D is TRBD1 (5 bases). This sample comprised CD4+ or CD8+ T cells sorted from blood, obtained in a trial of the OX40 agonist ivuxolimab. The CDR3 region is CASSGTVSGQPQHF. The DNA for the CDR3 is TGTGCCAGTAGTGGGACCGTTAGCGGTCAGCCCCAGCATTTT.